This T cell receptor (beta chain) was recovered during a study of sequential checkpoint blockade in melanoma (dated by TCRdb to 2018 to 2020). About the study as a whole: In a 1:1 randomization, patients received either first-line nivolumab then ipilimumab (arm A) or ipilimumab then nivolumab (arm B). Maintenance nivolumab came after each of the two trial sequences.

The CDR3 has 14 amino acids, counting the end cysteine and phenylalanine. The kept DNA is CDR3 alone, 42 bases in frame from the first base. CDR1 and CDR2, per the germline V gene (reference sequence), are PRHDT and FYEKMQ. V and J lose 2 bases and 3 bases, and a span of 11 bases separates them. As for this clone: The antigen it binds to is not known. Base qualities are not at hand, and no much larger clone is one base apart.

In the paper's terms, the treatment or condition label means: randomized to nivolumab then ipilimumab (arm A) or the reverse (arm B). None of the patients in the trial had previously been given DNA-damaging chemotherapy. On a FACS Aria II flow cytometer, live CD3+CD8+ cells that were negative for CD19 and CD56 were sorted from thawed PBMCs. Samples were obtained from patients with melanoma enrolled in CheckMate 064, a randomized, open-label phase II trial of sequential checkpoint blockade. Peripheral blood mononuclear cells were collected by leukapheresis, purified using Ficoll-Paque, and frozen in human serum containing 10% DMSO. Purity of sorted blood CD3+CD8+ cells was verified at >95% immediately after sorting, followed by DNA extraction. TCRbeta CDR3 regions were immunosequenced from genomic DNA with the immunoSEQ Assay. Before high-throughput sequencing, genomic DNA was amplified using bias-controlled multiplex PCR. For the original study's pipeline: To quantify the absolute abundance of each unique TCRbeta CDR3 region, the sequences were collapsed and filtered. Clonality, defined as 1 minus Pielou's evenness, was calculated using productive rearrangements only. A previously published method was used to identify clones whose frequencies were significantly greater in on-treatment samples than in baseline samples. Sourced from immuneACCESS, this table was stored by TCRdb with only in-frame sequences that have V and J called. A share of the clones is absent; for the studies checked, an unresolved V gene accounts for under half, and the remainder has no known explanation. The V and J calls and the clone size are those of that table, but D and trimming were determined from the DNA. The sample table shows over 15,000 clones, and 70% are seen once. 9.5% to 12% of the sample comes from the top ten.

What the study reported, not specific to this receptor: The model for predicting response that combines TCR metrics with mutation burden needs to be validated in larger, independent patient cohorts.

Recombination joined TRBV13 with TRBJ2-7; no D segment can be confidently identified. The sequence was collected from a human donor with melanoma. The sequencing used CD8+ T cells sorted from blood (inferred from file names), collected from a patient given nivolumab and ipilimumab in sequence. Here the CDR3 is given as CASSLSGGNYEQYF. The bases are TGTGCCAGCAGCTTAAGTGGCGGAAACTACGAGCAGTACTTC.